The 25 T cell receptor beta chains below were found in one sample sequenced in a study of OX40 agonist ivuxolimab in advanced cancers. Method: immunoSEQ multiplex PCR; TCRdb's copy keeps in-frame clones and lacks some. This table has 56,000 or so clones, about 80% appearing once. Material: CD4+ or CD8+ T cells sorted from blood, obtained in a trial of the OX40 agonist ivuxolimab. The receptors stem from an adult with an advanced solid tumor such as melanoma, head and neck, liver or kidney cancer.

The chain employs TRBV6-5 and TRBJ2-7, with D uncertain. V was shortened by 0 bases and J by 5 bases, with 14 bases between the two germline ends. The CDR3 runs 15 residues. Germline V CDR1 and CDR2: MNHEY, SVGAGI. The CDR3 DNA follows: TGTGCCAGCAGTTACTCGACCGACCAAGCCCACGAGCAGTACTTC. This translates into CASSYSTDQAHEQYF.

The gene calls are TRBV7-8 and TRBJ1-5, with D unclear. The CDR3 extends over 12 amino acids. The V end was cut by 1 base, the J end by 5 bases, with 3 bases between. Germline CDR1 reads SGHVS; CDR2 reads FQNEAQ. The CDR3 bases are TGTGCCAGCAGCTTAGGGTATCAGCCCCAGCATTTT. It yields the protein CASSLGYQPQHF.

This clone has just a few counts. The rearrangement links TRBV18 to TRBJ1-5; D gene uncertain. The V gene lost 3 bases and the J gene lost 3 bases, with 12 bases spanning the gap. Germline V lookup: CDR1 KGHSH, CDR2 LQKENI. CDR3 length: 15 residues. The CDR3 nucleotides read TGTGCCAGCTCACCGGACCGCTGGTTCAATCAGCCCCAGCATTTT. Encoded protein: CASSPDRWFNQPQHF. Based on the CDR3 plus reference TRBV18 and TRBJ1-5, the full variable domain is NAGVMQNPRHLVRRRGQEARLRCSPMKGHSHVYWYRQLPEEGLKFMVYLQKENIIDESGMPKERFSAEFPKEGPSILRIQQVVRGDSAAYFCASSPDRWFNQPQHFGDGTRLSIL.

J is TRBJ2-5 and V is TRBV11-2, with TRBD1 matching over 7 bases. J lost 9 bases, V lost 1 base, and 2 bases had no gene match. This CDR3 has 12 amino acids. CDR1 is SGHAT, CDR2 FQNNGV, per germline. In nucleotides, the CDR3 is TGTGCCAGCAGCTTAGGAGGGACAGCCCAGTACTTC. Translation gives CASSLGGTAQYF.

This chain links TRBV29-1 with TRBJ1-2; D possibly corresponds to TRBD1 (5 bases). Germline V CDR1 and CDR2: SQVTM, ANQGSEA. The CDR3 consists of 12 residues. The V gene lost 4 bases and the J gene lost 5 bases, with 11 bases spanning the gap. CDR3 sequence (DNA): TGCAGCGTTGGGGACGAATCTTATGGCTACACCTTC. It encodes CSVGDESYGYTF.

This sequence joins TRBV28 and TRBJ1-2, with D perhaps TRBD1 (6 bases). The germline V gene has CDR1 MDHEN and CDR2 SYDVKM. V shed 3 bases and J shed 4 bases, with 12 bases lying between them. The CDR3 has 14 amino acids. As DNA, the CDR3 is TGTGCCAGCAGTTTGAGGGACAATCTCTATGGCTACACCTTC. As protein: CASSLRDNLYGYTF.

The chain combines TRBV7-2 with TRBJ2-3, with no clear D. Deletions cut 1 base from V and 5 bases from J, with 7 bases between. The CDR3 runs 13 residues. Germline V gene lookup returns CDR1 SGHTA and CDR2 FQGNSA. The CDR3 region has the DNA TGTGCCAGCAGCTTAGACCGGATAGATACGCAGTATTTT. Amino acids: CASSLDRIDTQYF.

With regard to this clone: The same CDR3 arises from other DNA sequences in this sample as well. The rearrangement uses TRBV29-1 and TRBJ2-7; 16 bases are shared with TRBD2. The germline gives CDR1 SQVTM, CDR2 ANQGSEA. The CDR3 is 15 residues long. J was trimmed by 3 bases and V by 3 bases; bases with no gene match: 2. The CDR3 region has the DNA TGCAGCGTTGAGGGACTAGCGGGAGGGGACTACGAGCAGTACTTC. Amino acids: CSVEGLAGGDYEQYF.

The gene calls are TRBV13 and TRBJ2-7; D not resolved. The CDR3 extends over 13 amino acids. Germline V gene sequence: CDR1 PRHDT, CDR2 FYEKMQ (reference sequence). Trimming removed 6 bases from V and 4 bases from J, with 13 bases in between. CDR3 protein: CASSFRLRYEQYF. CDR3 DNA sequence: TGTGCCAGCAGTTTTCGACTCCGATACGAGCAGTACTTC.

This clone appeared a single time. The gene calls are TRBV4-2 and TRBJ2-6; D is possibly TRBD1 or TRBD2 (6 bases each). The CDR3 sequence is 20 residues long. Deletions cut 3 bases from V and 1 base from J, with 22 bases between. Per the germline V gene, CDR1 is LGHNA and CDR2 is YNFKEQ. The CDR3 DNA reads as TGTGCCAGCAGCCACCCTAAGGGGGGTTTCACCAGGTCTGGGGCCAACGTCCTGACTTTC. Translated, it gives CASSHPKGGFTRSGANVLTF.

V and J are TRBV28 and TRBJ1-4; D remains ambiguous. Trimming left V 5 bases short and J 0 bases short, with 10 bases between. Germline-derived CDR1 and CDR2 are MDHEN and SYDVKM. CDR3 length equals 15 residues. CDR3 sequence reads: CASSTPGATNEKLFF. As DNA, the CDR3 is TGTGCCAGCAGTACCCCCGGGGCAACTAATGAAAAACTGTTTTTT.

J is TRBJ2-2 and V is TRBV5-4; TRBD1 agrees at 8 bases. The V segment lost 1 base and the J segment 7 bases; nucleotides outside the gene matches: 9. CDR1 SGHNT and CDR2 YYREEE come from the germline V gene (reference sequence). The CDR3 sequence is 16 residues long. DNA for the CDR3: TGTGCCAGCAGCTTGTGGGCAGGGGGCGCCGGCGGGGAGCTGTTTTTT. It encodes CASSLWAGGAGGELFF.

The J gene is TRBJ2-3, the V gene TRBV4-1; maybe TRBD2 (5 bases). V dropped 0 bases and J dropped 5 bases, with 12 bases sitting between them. Germline CDR1 MGHRA, CDR2 YSYEKL. The CDR3 sequence is 15 residues long. As DNA, the CDR3 is TGCGCCAGCAGCCAAGAAGATAGGGCGGGAGATACGCAGTATTTT. It is translated as CASSQEDRAGDTQYF.

The sample holds a few counts of this clone. The V call is TRBV6-5, the J call TRBJ2-1; D is possibly TRBD1 or TRBD2 (5 bases each). Germline-derived CDR1 and CDR2 are MNHEY and SVGAGI. V lost 5 bases and J lost 6, with 8 bases in between. The CDR3 contains 12 residues. In nucleotides, the CDR3 is TGTGCCAGCAGTCCTGGGACCAATGAGCAGTTCTTC. Translated: CASSPGTNEQFF.

J is TRBJ2-2 and V is TRBV7-2, with TRBD2 matching 9 bases. With 1 base clipped from V and 6 bases from J, the junction kept 3 bases outside the gene matches. The germline CDR1 and CDR2 sequences are SGHTA and FQGNSA. There are 15 residues in the CDR3. DNA for the CDR3: TGTGCCAGCAGCTTAGGCGGGGGGGCGGCCGGGGAGCTGTTTTTT. This sequence encodes CASSLGGGAAGELFF. The full variable domain, its missing parts supplied by reference TRBV7-2 and TRBJ2-2, is GAGVSQSPSNKVTEKGKDVELRCDPISGHTALYWYRQSLGQGLEFLIYFQGNSAPDKSGLPSDRFSAERTGGSVSTLTIQRTQQEDSAVYLCASSLGGGAAGELFFGEGSRLTVL.

The CDR3 DNA is TGCAGTGCTGAGTCCAAAAACATTCAGTACTTC. As protein: CSAESKNIQYF. The chain employs TRBV20-1 and TRBJ2-4; D unclear. The germline V and J ends were trimmed by 5 bases and 2 bases, with 4 bases remaining between them. This CDR3 has 11 amino acids. Germline V gene sequence: CDR1 DFQATT, CDR2 SNEGSKA (reference sequence).

This sequence joins TRBV28 and TRBJ1-1, with D unresolved. CDR1 MDHEN and CDR2 SYDVKM come from the germline V gene. The CDR3 runs 13 residues. The V end was cut by 5 bases, the J end by 3 bases, with 10 bases between. DNA of the CDR3: TGTGCCAGCAGTATACGTAAGGACACTGAAGCTTTCTTT. Translating it yields CASSIRKDTEAFF.

The chain links TRBV6-6 to TRBJ2-7; a possible D gene is TRBD1 (6 bases). There are 13 residues in the CDR3. Germline V gene sequence: CDR1 MNHNY, CDR2 SVGAGI (reference sequence). Trimming took 5 bases from V and 0 from J, leaving 8 bases between them. In DNA, the CDR3 is TGTGCCAGCAGTCAGGGGCCCTCCTACGAGCAGTACTTC. This encodes CASSQGPSYEQYF.

The gene calls are TRBV28 and TRBJ1-1; D perhaps matches TRBD1 (5 bases). Trimming removed 3 bases from V and 4 bases from J, with 18 bases in between. CDR3 length: 16 residues. Germline CDR1 is MDHEN and CDR2 is SYDVKM. The CDR3 loop reads CASSFSRGRSGTEAFF. As DNA, the CDR3 is TGTGCCAGCAGTTTCTCCCGGGGCCGCAGTGGCACTGAAGCTTTCTTT.

The rearrangement joins TRBV11-1 to TRBJ1-1, with 8 positions matching TRBD1. The CDR3 consists of 14 residues. V gave up 4 bases and J gave up 1 base; unmatched junction bases: 2. The germline V gene encodes CDR1 SGHAT and CDR2 FQDESV (reference sequence). The CDR3 loop is CASSWGQENTEAFF. In DNA, the CDR3 is TGTGCCAGCAGCTGGGGACAGGAGAACACTGAAGCTTTCTTT.

The rearrangement uses TRBV7-9 and TRBJ2-1, with 9 bases aligning to TRBD1. V lost 5 bases to trimming and J lost 6 bases; unmatched junction nucleotides: 11. This CDR3 is built from 16 residues. Germline V gene sequence: CDR1 SEHNR, CDR2 FQNEAQ (reference sequence). Here the CDR3 DNA reads TGTGCCAGCAGCCCAAGTCCGGGACAGGGTTCCAATGAGCAGTTCTTC. It is translated as CASSPSPGQGSNEQFF.

This clone was seen a single time. This chain uses TRBV19 with TRBJ2-1, with 7 positions matching TRBD2. Trimming removed 6 bases from V and 2 bases from J; junction bases left unmatched: 10. The CDR3 is 16 residues long. The germline V gene encodes CDR1 LNHDA and CDR2 SQIVND (reference sequence). The CDR3 bases are TGTGCCAGTAGCAGCAACCCGGGGGGACCCTACAATGAGCAGTTCTTC. This sequence encodes CASSSNPGGPYNEQFF.

The chain is built from TRBV19 and TRBJ2-7; D ambiguous. This CDR3 comprises 13 residues. The ends were cut back, 2 bases at V and 2 bases at J, with 7 bases in the middle. The germline CDR1 and CDR2 sequences are LNHDA and SQIVND (reference sequence). Here the CDR3 reads CASSISGPYEQYF. The CDR3 DNA follows: TGTGCCAGTAGTATATCAGGTCCCTACGAGCAGTACTTC.

The V gene is TRBV14, the J gene TRBJ2-5, with 8 nucleotides matching TRBD1. The germline V gene has CDR1 SGHDN and CDR2 FVKESK. The V gene end was trimmed by 6 bases and the J gene end by 4 bases; junction bases not matched to a gene: 7. The CDR3 has 14 amino acids. The CDR3 sequence: CASRRQGTGETQYF. CDR3 nucleotide sequence: TGTGCCAGCAGGCGACAGGGGACAGGAGAGACCCAGTACTTC.

V and J are TRBV18 and TRBJ2-5; D is unclear. V was trimmed by 0 bases and J by 0 bases, leaving 5 bases between them. CDR1 is KGHSH and CDR2 is LQKENI in the germline V gene. This CDR3 is built from 14 residues. DNA for the CDR3: TGTGCCAGCTCACCACCGGTAGACCAAGAGACCCAGTACTTC. It translates to CASSPPVDQETQYF.